This entry describes one T cell receptor (beta chain). MiXCR, applied by TCRdb to the 5' RACE reads, yields one record per CDR3 protein. The sample includes around 99,000 distinct CDR3 sequences, roughly 14% of them seen just once. These data come from a study of T-cell memory formation after mild COVID-19. The CDR3 is 18 amino acids. Trimming removed 2 bases from V and 5 bases from J, with 22 bases in between. CDR1 is PRHDT and CDR2 is FYEKMQ in the germline V gene (reference sequence). The chain carries TRBV13 and TRBJ2-1; TRBD2 might be the D (6 bases). The sample consisted of PBMCs or a T cell subset sorted from them (not recorded which). This receptor was identified in a man aged 18 to 29 who had mild COVID-19 (a few samples of this study predate the infection). Cell type and time point are not known. The CDR3 region is CASSLSSGGLGADNEQFF. The CDR3 nucleotides read TGTGCCAGCAGCTTAAGTTCCGGGGGTCTTGGGGCTGACAATGAGCAGTTCTTC.